The clone carrying this T cell receptor beta chain showed up many times. Its matching antigen is unknown. Germline V gene lookup returns CDR1 GTSNPN and CDR2 SVGIG (reference sequence). The CDR3 runs to 14 residues. The V end lost 4 bases, the J end lost 9 bases, and 19 bases lay between the germline ends. These data come from a study of prognosis after radiotherapy for stage I lung cancer. Study details: Patients were about a dozen men and 5 to 7 women aged 53 to 84, median about 79 years. Among the patients, several had squamous cell carcinoma and about 12 had adenocarcinoma. The study, taken as a whole, reports: Patients who had metastases reportedly showed TRBV and TRBJ gene usage that varied from that of patients who did not. In patients who developed distant metastases, Shannon entropy measured after stereotactic body radiation therapy was lower, and baseline Shannon entropy was not associated with metastases.

It was by two-round multiplex PCR that TCR beta CDR3 was amplified from genomic DNA. First-round PCR, the initial amplification, used primers specific to each TRBV and TRBJ gene. TCRdb ran MiXCR on the multiplex PCR reads and lists one entry per CDR3 protein. Of 10,000 to 15,000 distinct CDR3 sequences listed, 54% were seen once; the top ten hold around 20%. The chain uses TRBV30 and TRBJ2-1; D may match TRBD1 or TRBD2 (6 bases each). Sequenced material: PBMCs, taken before or after stereotactic body radiation therapy (not recorded which). This TCR was sampled from a donor aged 50 or older with non-small cell lung cancer. The DNA for the CDR3 is TGTGCCTGGAATAGGGGGGCTGGTCACGGTGAGCAGTTCTTC. It yields the protein CAWNRGAGHGEQFF.